The 17 T cell receptor beta chains in this list originate from one sample, sequenced in a study of T cells in Graves' hyperthyroidism and ophthalmopathy. RNA transcripts served as the template for amplifying TCR beta CDR3 regions. TCR CDR3 regions were first amplified by RT-PCR with HTBI primers. Each CDR3 protein is one row after TCRdb ran MiXCR on the multiplex PCR reads. The table includes about 560,000 distinct CDR3 sequences, 15% to 19% detected once. The sample consisted of blood. All receptors derive from a woman in her 30s with Graves' hyperthyroidism.

V usage is TRBV10-1 and J usage is TRBJ1-6; D gene unclear. Trimming took 0 bases from V and 14 from J, leaving 11 bases between them. Germline lookup yields CDR1 WNHNN and CDR2 SYGVQD (reference sequence). This CDR3 is 13 amino acids long. The CDR3 protein is CASSESGRGALHF. The CDR3 DNA reads as TGCGCCAGCAGTGAGTCCGGTCGCGGGGCCCTCCACTTT.

This clonotype has a count of ten or more. CDR3 sequence reads: CASSLEGTIYEQYF. CDR3 coding DNA: TGTGCCAGCAGCTTAGAGGGTACAATCTACGAGCAGTACTTC. This chain links TRBV11-2 with TRBJ2-7, with D hard to call. The ends were cut back, 0 bases at V and 3 bases at J, with 9 bases in the middle. The CDR3 is 14 amino acids. Germline assignment: CDR1 SGHAT and CDR2 FQNNGV.

Turning to this clonotype: This clone may be a read error of a much larger clone one base away. The chain combines TRBV6-2 or TRBV6-3 with TRBJ1-5; D possibly corresponds to TRBD1 (5 bases). Germline V gives CDR1 MNHEY, CDR2 SVGEGT. The germline V and J ends were trimmed by 5 bases and 8 bases, with 22 bases remaining between them. CDR3 length equals 16 residues. The CDR3 protein is CASSEAQGRPGEPQHF. The CDR3 DNA follows: TGTGCCAGCAGTGAGGCGCAGGGTCGGCCGGGTGAGCCCCAGCATTTT.

The chain carries TRBV7-2 and TRBJ2-3; a possible D gene is TRBD2 (5 bases). Germline values: CDR1 SGHTA, CDR2 FQGNSA. CDR3 length: 15 amino acids. V shed 2 bases and J shed 2 bases, with 11 bases lying between them. The CDR3 bases are TGTGCCAGCAGCTTAACGGGGAGATACACAGATACGCAGTATTTT. Its translation: CASSLTGRYTDTQYF.

The gene calls are TRBV28 and TRBJ1-5; no clear D. Trimming left V 6 bases short and J 0 bases short, with 9 bases between. Germline CDR1 is MDHEN and CDR2 is SYDVKM. The CDR3 length is 14 residues. CDR3 DNA: TGTGCCAGCAGGGGGATGGATAGCAATCAGCCCCAGCATTTT. This codes for CASRGMDSNQPQHF.

This clonotype was detected a few times. V and J are TRBV30 and TRBJ2-1; 14 nucleotides match TRBD2. The CDR3 sequence is 16 residues long. V lost 2 bases to trimming and J lost 9 bases; unmatched junction nucleotides: 9. Germline CDR1 and CDR2: GTSNPN and SVGIG (reference sequence). For the CDR3, the DNA is TGTGCCTGGAGTCTGATGGGACTAGCGGGAGCCGGTGAGCAGTTCTTC. Its protein is CAWSLMGLAGAGEQFF. The full variable domain, rest sourced from reference TRBV30 and TRBJ2-1, is SQTIHQWPATLVQPVGSPLSLECTVEGTSNPNLYWYRQAAGRGLQLLFYSVGIGQISSEVPQNLSASRPQDRQFILSSKKLLLSDSGFYLCAWSLMGLAGAGEQFFGPGTRLTVL.

The chain has TRBV20-1 and TRBJ2-6, with TRBD1 matching 7 bases. The V and J ends lost 4 bases and 4 bases, in that order; junction bases with no gene match: 13. CDR1 and CDR2 (germline): DFQATT, SNEGSKA (reference sequence). The CDR3 extends over 17 amino acids. The CDR3 spells CSATKRGQLIGANVLTF. DNA for the CDR3: TGCAGTGCTACCAAGAGGGGACAGCTGATCGGGGCCAACGTCCTGACTTTC.

This clonotype was counted many times. This sequence joins TRBV5-1 and TRBJ2-3; 11 bases agree with TRBD2. V dropped 2 bases and J dropped 0; count of bases not matched to a gene: 5. CDR1 is SGHRS and CDR2 is YFSETQ in the germline V gene. The CDR3 contains 17 residues. The DNA for the CDR3 is TGCGCCAGCAGCTTTCTACTAGCGGGAGTTAGCACAGATACGCAGTATTTT. Encoded protein: CASSFLLAGVSTDTQYF.

This clonotype was detected many times. The V and J genes are TRBV3-1 and TRBJ2-1; 9 nucleotides align to TRBD1. The J segment lost 12 bases and the V segment lost 3 bases, leaving 3 bases of the junction unmatched. Germline V gene data show CDR1 as LGHDT and CDR2 as YNNKEL (reference sequence). The CDR3 is 12 amino acids. CDR3 nucleotide sequence: TGTGCCAGCAGCCAGGACAGGGGCGGGCAGTTCTTC. This translates into CASSQDRGGQFF.

The J gene is TRBJ2-5, the V gene TRBV7-9; the match to TRBD1 covers 12 bases. The CDR3 sequence is 16 residues long. Germline CDR1 and CDR2: SEHNR and FQNEAQ (reference sequence). V was clipped by 4 bases and J by 5 bases; unmatched bases: 8. CDR3 nucleotides: TGTGCCAGCAGCTCCTTGGGACAGGGGGCGAGGGAGACCCAGTACTTC. Its translation is CASSSLGQGARETQYF.

This clonotype was seen a handful of times. This sequence joins TRBV29-1 and TRBJ1-6, with TRBD1 matching over 9 bases. This CDR3 has 13 residues. V lost 4 bases to trimming and J lost 10 bases; unmatched junction nucleotides: 5. Germline V gene lookup returns CDR1 SQVTM and CDR2 ANQGSEA. The CDR3 sequence is CSVGRDRASPLHF. As DNA, the CDR3 is TGCAGCGTTGGCCGGGACAGGGCATCACCCCTCCACTTT.

This clonotype was found many times. The rearrangement links TRBV2 to TRBJ1-1; possibly TRBD1 for D (6 bases). V dropped 9 bases and J dropped 0 bases, with 20 bases sitting between them. Germline assignment: CDR1 SNHLY and CDR2 FYNNEI. This CDR3 spans 16 amino acids. The CDR3 loop is CASKQGSAFMNTEAFF. CDR3 nucleotide sequence: TGTGCCAGTAAACAGGGATCCGCGTTTATGAACACTGAAGCTTTCTTT.

Ten or more counts support this clonotype. The CDR3 nucleotides read TGTGCCACCAGTGATCAAGCTAGCGGGAGGGCGTACAATGAGCAGTTCTTC. Protein: CATSDQASGRAYNEQFF. The V gene is TRBV24-1, the J gene TRBJ2-1; TRBD2 matches at 12 bases. The CDR3 has 17 amino acids. From germline, CDR1 is KGHDR and CDR2 SFDVKD. Unmatched junction bases numbered 6, after V lost 3 bases and J lost 4 bases.

The table lists this clonotype with a few counts. This sequence joins TRBV19 and TRBJ2-2, with D unclear. Trimming cost V 6 bases and J 9 bases, with 14 bases left between them. CDR1 is LNHDA, CDR2 SQIVND, per germline (reference sequence). CDR3 length equals 13 residues. The CDR3 region is CASRDEGNRELFF. DNA of the CDR3: TGTGCCAGTAGGGATGAAGGCAACCGGGAGCTGTTTTTT.

This clonotype was observed a few times. The chain recombines TRBV10-3 with TRBJ2-7; D unresolved. The CDR3 consists of 14 residues. Deletions cut 4 bases from V and 3 bases from J, with 13 bases between. Germline assignment: CDR1 ENHRY and CDR2 SYGVKD. The CDR3 is CAISGTSANYEQYF. In nucleotides, the CDR3 is TGTGCCATCAGTGGGACGAGCGCTAACTACGAGCAGTACTTC.

The chain combines TRBV28 with TRBJ1-5; tentative D call: TRBD1 (5 bases). Germline values: CDR1 MDHEN, CDR2 SYDVKM. V gave up 6 bases and J gave up 7 bases, with 13 bases separating them. The CDR3 spans 13 residues. CDR3 in amino acids: CASRGWWGQPQHF. DNA for the CDR3: TGTGCCAGCAGGGGGTGGTGGGGCCAGCCCCAGCATTTT. Full variable domain (remainder filled in from reference TRBV28 and TRBJ1-5): DVKVTQSSRYLVKRTGEKVFLECVQDMDHENMFWYRQDPGLGLRLIYFSYDVKMKEKGDIPEGYSVSREKKERFSLILESASTNQTSMYLCASRGWWGQPQHFGDGTRLSIL.

The V and J genes are TRBV12-3 or TRBV12-4 and TRBJ2-3; TRBD2 matches at 16 bases. The CDR3 sequence is 20 residues long. V lost 5 bases, J lost 1 base, and 12 bases stayed unmatched. CDR3 coding DNA: TGTGCCAGCAGTCCCCCGCCGGGACTAGCGGGAGGGGTTGGCACAGATACGCAGTATTTT. This encodes CASSPPPGLAGGVGTDTQYF.